Described below is a single TCR beta chain sequence and its context. No antigen is known for it. PCR used 60 Vbeta primers and 13 Jbeta primers. This table comes from immunoSEQ multiplex PCR, and its TCRdb copy is limited to in-frame clones, with some not included. The sample has tens of thousands of clones. These data belong to a study of cytomegalovirus exposure and HLA in healthy donors. Turning to the study itself: Caucasian-associated ancestry cluster membership applied to about four fifths of approximately 400 genotyped donors. Study-wide results and caveats: Fewer N-insertions than the approximately 700-donor mean were reportedly shown by an Asian-associated ancestry cluster in a later analysis. Prior analysis indicated that the majority of TCR beta V segments exhibited productivity approximately 87% or approximately 30% of the time. According to the study, around 160 TCR beta chains were cytomegalovirus-associated.

The V gene end was trimmed by 9 bases and the J gene end by 2 bases; junction bases not matched to a gene: 10. Germline CDR1 is LNHDA and CDR2 is SQIVND (reference sequence). CDR3 size: 15 residues. Sequencing input: PBMCs. V is TRBV19 and J is TRBJ2-7; 10 positions match TRBD1. The clonotype comes from a female donor in good health and CMV-seropositive. The CDR3 bases are TGTGCCAGCCACGCCGGGACAGGGGTCCCCTACGAGCAGTACTTC. Its protein product is CASHAGTGVPYEQYF.